The text below deals with one TCR beta chain. The CDR3 length is 17 residues. CDR1 is SGHKS, CDR2 YYEKEE, per germline (reference sequence). V was trimmed by 0 bases and J by 7 bases, leaving 23 bases between them. From the RT-PCR reads, TCRdb called clonotypes with MiXCR, one entry per CDR3 protein. The sample includes about 700,000 distinct CDR3 sequences, about 14% of them seen just once. This chain links TRBV5-5 with TRBJ2-7; a weak D match, TRBD2 (6 bases). Sequencing was performed on memory CD4+ T cells from blood. The TCR comes from a female donor in good health, serving as a healthy control. This chain's CDR3 is CASSLEVRGGMRGEQYF. CDR3 nucleotides: TGTGCCAGCAGCTTGGAAGTTCGTGGCGGGATGCGGGGTGAGCAGTACTTC.